A single sample gave rise to the 3 T cell receptor beta chains below, sequenced in a study of cytomegalovirus exposure and HLA in healthy donors (dated by TCRdb to the late 2010s). Libraries were made using the immunoSEQ multiplex PCR assay. For the multiplex PCR, a mixture combining 60 forward primers for TCR Vbeta segments and 13 reverse primers for TCR Jbeta segments was used. In TCRdb, the immuneACCESS table is reduced to in-frame sequences with V and J assigned. These tables do not hold every clone; where another copy was compared, an unresolved V gene accounts for under half, and the others remain unexplained. Present in this sample are 130,000 to 150,000 clones, roughly 80% of which were seen just once. The ten largest clones represent 3% to 3.5% of the sample. The sequenced sample consisted of PBMCs. These receptors originate from a male donor in good health and CMV-seronegative.

The chain joins TRBV28 to TRBJ1-1; weak D call: TRBD1 (5 bases). Germline CDR1 and CDR2: MDHEN and SYDVKM. Trimming pared 2 bases from V and 8 bases from J, leaving 12 bases between. The CDR3 totals 13 residues. CDR3 in amino acids: CASSLGGGEEAFF. CDR3 DNA: TGTGCCAGCAGTTTAGGGGGAGGGGAGGAAGCTTTCTTT.

The chain has TRBV7-2 and TRBJ1-2; D gene uncertain. Germline CDR1 is SGHTA and CDR2 is FQGNSA. The CDR3 is 16 amino acids. V was shortened by 5 bases and J by 4 bases, with 20 bases between the two germline ends. The CDR3 sequence is CASSPHGGQAFYGYTF. CDR3 coding DNA: TGTGCCAGCAGCCCCCACGGCGGGCAGGCCTTCTATGGCTACACCTTC. The full variable domain, in which reference TRBV7-2 and TRBJ1-2 provide the parts outside the CDR3, is GAGVSQSPSNKVTEKGKDVELRCDPISGHTALYWYRQSLGQGLEFLIYFQGNSAPDKSGLPSDRFSAERTGGSVSTLTIQRTQQEDSAVYLCASSPHGGQAFYGYTFGSGTRLTVV.

The genes are TRBV29-1 and TRBJ2-7, with TRBD1 as a possible D gene (6 bases). Trimming cost V 0 bases and J 0 bases, with 12 bases left between them. The CDR3 has 15 residues. CDR1 is SQVTM, CDR2 ANQGSEA, per germline. The CDR3 sequence is CSVEDSGTYSYEQYF. In DNA, the CDR3 is TGCAGCGTTGAAGACTCCGGGACATACTCCTACGAGCAGTACTTC.